The 14 T cell receptor beta chains below all came from one sample that was sequenced in a study of blood T cell repertoires in COVID-19 (dated by TCRdb to the early 2020s). The library was built by means of the immunoSEQ multiplex PCR assay. TCRdb provides this immuneACCESS table in a form limited to in-frame rearrangements. Some clones are lacking; in checked studies, under half of them reflect an unresolved V gene, and why the rest are absent is not known. The sample includes about 150,000 clones, with about four fifths observed a single time. The biggest ten clones account for under 0.75% of the sample. The sample consisted of peripheral blood. These receptors were taken from a man in his fifties or sixties with acute or convalescent COVID-19.

The CDR3 protein is CASSQDSAYTGELFF. In nucleotides, the CDR3 is TGCGCCAGCAGCCAAGATTCCGCGTACACCGGGGAGCTGTTTTTT. The chain is built from TRBV4-1 and TRBJ2-2; D gene uncertain. Trimming took off 0 bases at V and 3 bases at J, with 8 bases between the two ends. The CDR3 is made up of 15 amino acids. Germline assignment: CDR1 MGHRA and CDR2 YSYEKL.

The V gene is TRBV7-2, the J gene TRBJ2-7; 9 nucleotides align to TRBD2. With 11 bases clipped from V and 5 bases from J, the junction kept 13 bases outside the gene matches. Germline V gene lookup returns CDR1 SGHTA and CDR2 FQGNSA. This CDR3 comprises 14 residues. In nucleotides, the CDR3 is TGTGCCTGGGGCGGGGGGGAGCATCTAGACGAGCAGTACTTC. It yields the protein CAWGGGEHLDEQYF.

The J gene is TRBJ2-3, the V gene TRBV28; 11 bases match TRBD2. This CDR3 has 18 residues. V dropped 6 bases and J dropped 0; count of bases not matched to a gene: 11. Germline V gives CDR1 MDHEN, CDR2 SYDVKM. The CDR3 DNA follows: TGTGCCAGCAGGCTCGGACTAGCGGGTTCCTCTAGCACAGATACGCAGTATTTT. This sequence encodes CASRLGLAGSSSTDTQYF.

The chain employs TRBV28 and TRBJ1-2; the match to TRBD1 covers 11 bases. CDR1 MDHEN and CDR2 SYDVKM come from the germline V gene. This CDR3 is 15 amino acids long. V lost 3 bases and J lost 3; bases outside the gene matches: 3. The CDR3 DNA follows: TGTGCCAGCAGTTTTCGGACAGGGGGCGACTATGGCTACACCTTC. Amino acid sequence: CASSFRTGGDYGYTF.

This clone was seen more than once but under ten times. V is TRBV11-2 and J is TRBJ1-3; possibly TRBD1 for D (6 bases). Trimming shortened V by 5 bases and J by 7 bases, and 18 bases separated the two germline ends. Germline V gives CDR1 SGHAT, CDR2 FQNNGV. The length of the CDR3 is 15 residues. The CDR3 coding sequence is TGTGCCAGCAGCCCGGGGGGGGCTAATGGGAACACCATATATTTT. As protein: CASSPGGANGNTIYF.

The CDR3 region is CASSGQGYYNEQFF. CDR3 sequence (DNA): TGTGCCAGCAGCGGACAGGGTTATTACAATGAGCAGTTCTTC. The V call is TRBV11-2, the J call TRBJ2-1, with 8 bases aligning to TRBD1. This CDR3 comprises 14 residues. After removal of 5 bases from V and 4 bases from J, the junction contained 4 bases not matched to a gene. Germline CDR1 is SGHAT and CDR2 is FQNNGV.

In its sample, this clone was seen a few times. This sequence joins TRBV4-2 and TRBJ1-2; no definite D call. Germline-derived CDR1 and CDR2 are LGHNA and YNFKEQ. The CDR3 is made up of 15 amino acids. Trimming stripped 0 bases from V and 6 bases from J, with 14 bases between. The CDR3 loop is CASSQDFGVKDGYTF. DNA of the CDR3: TGTGCCAGCAGCCAAGATTTCGGGGTAAAAGATGGCTACACCTTC.

CDR3: CASSYGRRLGGYGYTF. CDR3 sequence (DNA): TGTGCCAGCAGTTACGGGCGGAGGTTAGGGGGCTATGGCTACACCTTC. This rearrangement joins TRBV6-5 to TRBJ1-2; TRBD1 might be the D (6 bases). CDR1 MNHEY and CDR2 SVGAGI come from the germline V gene. The CDR3 consists of 16 residues. Trimming cost V 2 bases and J 4 bases, with 17 bases left between them.

The CDR3, as DNA: TGTGCCAGCTCCAGGGGTTCTAATGAAAAACTGTTTTTT. It codes for CASSRGSNEKLFF. The chain couples TRBV18 to TRBJ1-4; a weak D match, TRBD1 (6 bases). Germline V gene lookup returns CDR1 KGHSH and CDR2 LQKENI. V was pared by 6 bases and J by 3 bases, with 8 bases between. CDR3 length: 13 residues.

J is TRBJ1-2 and V is TRBV19; possibly TRBD1 for D (5 bases). V was cut by 1 base and J by 2 bases, with 8 bases left in between. Germline V CDR1 and CDR2: LNHDA, SQIVND (reference sequence). The CDR3 has 14 amino acids. The CDR3: CASSIVSGNYGYTF. DNA for the CDR3: TGTGCCAGTAGTATAGTTTCAGGGAACTATGGCTACACCTTC.

This chain joins TRBV14 and TRBJ2-1; TRBD2 matches 15 bases. This CDR3 is 18 amino acids long. CDR1 is SGHDN, CDR2 FVKESK, per germline. After removal of 4 bases from V and 4 bases from J, the junction contained 8 bases not matched to a gene. CDR3 sequence reads: CASSPGLAGGRVYNEQFF. The CDR3 DNA is TGTGCCAGCAGCCCGGGACTAGCGGGAGGACGAGTTTACAATGAGCAGTTCTTC.

CDR3 nucleotide sequence: TGTGCCAGTGGTCCTAACGGGGTCGACACAGATACGCAGTATTTT. It translates to CASGPNGVDTDTQYF. J is TRBJ2-3 and V is TRBV6-4, with D perhaps TRBD2 (5 bases). Germline lookup yields CDR1 MRHNA and CDR2 SNTAGT. The CDR3 has 15 residues. Between the trimmed V and J ends, which lost 9 bases and 2 bases, there was a span of 18 bases.

The chain links TRBV6-4 to TRBJ1-2; perhaps TRBD1 as D (6 bases). This CDR3 is 13 amino acids long. The V gene's germline CDR1 is MRHNA and CDR2 SNTAGT. The V end lost 8 bases, the J end lost 7 bases, and 17 bases lay between the germline ends. The CDR3 here is CASRSGAPGGYTF. CDR3 nucleotide sequence: TGTGCCAGCCGATCAGGGGCGCCAGGTGGCTACACCTTC.

J is TRBJ1-2 and V is TRBV21-1; the table's D call TRBD1 went unverified against the DNA. TRBV21-1 is classified as a pseudogene. The CDR3 is made up of 17 amino acids. The CDR3 coding sequence is TGTGCCAGCAGCAAAGATGGGCCAGACACCCGAATCGGTGGCTACACCTTC. Translated, it gives CASSKDGPDTRIGGYTF.